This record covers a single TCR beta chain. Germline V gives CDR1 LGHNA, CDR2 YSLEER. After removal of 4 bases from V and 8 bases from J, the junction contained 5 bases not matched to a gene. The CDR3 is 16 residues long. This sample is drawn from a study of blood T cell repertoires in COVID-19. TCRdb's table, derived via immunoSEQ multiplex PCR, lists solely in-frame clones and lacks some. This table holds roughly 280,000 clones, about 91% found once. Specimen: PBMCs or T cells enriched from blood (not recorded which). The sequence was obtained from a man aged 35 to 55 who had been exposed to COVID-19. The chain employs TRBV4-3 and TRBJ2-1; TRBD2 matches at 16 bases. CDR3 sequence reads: CASSRTGTSGGDEQFF. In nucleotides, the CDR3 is TGCGCCAGCAGCCGTACCGGGACTAGCGGGGGGGATGAGCAGTTCTTC.